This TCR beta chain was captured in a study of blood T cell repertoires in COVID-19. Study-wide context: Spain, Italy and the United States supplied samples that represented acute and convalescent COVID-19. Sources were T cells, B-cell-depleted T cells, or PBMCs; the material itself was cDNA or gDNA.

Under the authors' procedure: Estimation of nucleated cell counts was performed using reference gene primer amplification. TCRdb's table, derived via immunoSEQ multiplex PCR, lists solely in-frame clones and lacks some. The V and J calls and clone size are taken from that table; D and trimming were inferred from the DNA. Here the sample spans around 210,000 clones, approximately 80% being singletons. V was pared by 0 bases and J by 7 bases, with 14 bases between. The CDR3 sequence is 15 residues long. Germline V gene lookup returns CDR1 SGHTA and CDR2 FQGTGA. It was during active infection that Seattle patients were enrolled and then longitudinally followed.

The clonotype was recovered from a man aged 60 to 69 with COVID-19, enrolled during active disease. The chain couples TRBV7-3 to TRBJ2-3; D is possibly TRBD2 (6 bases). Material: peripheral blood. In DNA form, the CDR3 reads TGTGCCAGCAGCTTAACCGGGACTCCGCGCAATACGCAGTATTTT. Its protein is CASSLTGTPRNTQYF.